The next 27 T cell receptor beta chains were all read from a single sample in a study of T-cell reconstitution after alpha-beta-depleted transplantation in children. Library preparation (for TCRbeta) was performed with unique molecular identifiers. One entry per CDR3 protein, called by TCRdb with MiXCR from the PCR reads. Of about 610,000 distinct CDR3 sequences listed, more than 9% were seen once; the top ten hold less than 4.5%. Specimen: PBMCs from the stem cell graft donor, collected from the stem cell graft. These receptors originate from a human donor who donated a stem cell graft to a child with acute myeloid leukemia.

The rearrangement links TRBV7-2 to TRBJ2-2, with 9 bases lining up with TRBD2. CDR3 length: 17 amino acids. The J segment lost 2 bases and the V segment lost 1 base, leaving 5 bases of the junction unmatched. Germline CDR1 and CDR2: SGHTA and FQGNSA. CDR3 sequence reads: CASSLVSGSSNTGELFF. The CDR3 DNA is TGTGCCAGCAGCTTAGTTAGCGGGAGTTCTAACACCGGGGAGCTGTTTTTT.

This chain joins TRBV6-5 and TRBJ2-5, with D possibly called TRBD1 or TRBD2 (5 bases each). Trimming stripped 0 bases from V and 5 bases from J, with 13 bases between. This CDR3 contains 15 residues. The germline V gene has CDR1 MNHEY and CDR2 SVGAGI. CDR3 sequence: CASSYSFTGPETQYF. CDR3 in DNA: TGTGCCAGCAGTTACTCGTTCACGGGACCGGAGACCCAGTACTTC.

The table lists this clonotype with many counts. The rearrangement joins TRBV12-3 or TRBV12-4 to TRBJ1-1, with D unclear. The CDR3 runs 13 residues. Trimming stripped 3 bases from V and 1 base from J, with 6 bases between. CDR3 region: CASSFAENTEAFF. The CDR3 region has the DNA TGTGCCAGCAGTTTTGCCGAGAACACTGAAGCTTTCTTT.

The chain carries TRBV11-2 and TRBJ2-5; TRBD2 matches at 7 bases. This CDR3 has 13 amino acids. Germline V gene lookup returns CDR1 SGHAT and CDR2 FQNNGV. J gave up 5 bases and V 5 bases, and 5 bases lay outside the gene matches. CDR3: CASSQGLMETQYF. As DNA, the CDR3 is TGTGCCAGCAGCCAGGGACTAATGGAGACCCAGTACTTC.

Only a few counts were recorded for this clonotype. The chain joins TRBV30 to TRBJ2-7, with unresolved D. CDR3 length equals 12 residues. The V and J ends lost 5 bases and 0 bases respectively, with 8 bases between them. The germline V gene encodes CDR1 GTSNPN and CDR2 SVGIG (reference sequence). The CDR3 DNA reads TGTGCCTGGGGGTCGGGCTCCTACGAGCAGTACTTC. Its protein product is CAWGSGSYEQYF.

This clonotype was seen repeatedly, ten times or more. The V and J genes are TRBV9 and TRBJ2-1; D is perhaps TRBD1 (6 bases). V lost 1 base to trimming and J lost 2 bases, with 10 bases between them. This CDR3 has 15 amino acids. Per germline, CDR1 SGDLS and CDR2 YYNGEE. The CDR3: CASSVMGTTYNEQFF. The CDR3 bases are TGTGCCAGCAGCGTAATGGGGACAACCTACAATGAGCAGTTCTTC.

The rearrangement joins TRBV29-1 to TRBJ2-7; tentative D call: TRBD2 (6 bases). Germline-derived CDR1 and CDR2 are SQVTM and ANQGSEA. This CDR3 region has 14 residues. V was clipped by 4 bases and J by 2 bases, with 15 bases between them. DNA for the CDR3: TGCAGCGTTGGGATAGCGGCCCCGCCCTACGAGCAGTACTTC. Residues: CSVGIAAPPYEQYF.

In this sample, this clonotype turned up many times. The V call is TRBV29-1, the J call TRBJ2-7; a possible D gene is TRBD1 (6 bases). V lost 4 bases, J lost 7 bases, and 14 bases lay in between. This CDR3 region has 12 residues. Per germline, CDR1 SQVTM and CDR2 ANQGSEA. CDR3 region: CSVGQAGWEQYF. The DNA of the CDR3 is TGCAGCGTTGGACAGGCGGGTTGGGAGCAGTACTTC.

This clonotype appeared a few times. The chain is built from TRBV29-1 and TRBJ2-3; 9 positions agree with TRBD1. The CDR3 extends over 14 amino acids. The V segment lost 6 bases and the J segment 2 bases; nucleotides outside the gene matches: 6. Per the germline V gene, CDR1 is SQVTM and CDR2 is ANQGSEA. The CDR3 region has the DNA TGCAGCGTCGACAGGGGGGACGTCACAGATACGCAGTATTTT. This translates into CSVDRGDVTDTQYF.

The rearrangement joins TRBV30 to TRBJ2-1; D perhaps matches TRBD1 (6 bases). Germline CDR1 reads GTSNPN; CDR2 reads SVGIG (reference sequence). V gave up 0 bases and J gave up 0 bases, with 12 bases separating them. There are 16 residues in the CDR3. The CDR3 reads CAWSVRGGASYNEQFF. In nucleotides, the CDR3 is TGTGCCTGGAGTGTACGTGGGGGCGCCTCCTACAATGAGCAGTTCTTC.

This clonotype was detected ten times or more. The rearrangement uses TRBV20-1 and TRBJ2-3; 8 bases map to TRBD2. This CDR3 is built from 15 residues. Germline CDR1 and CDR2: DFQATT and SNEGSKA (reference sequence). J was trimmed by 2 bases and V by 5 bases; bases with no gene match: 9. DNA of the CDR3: TGCAGTGCTGCCGCTTCAGCGGGAGTCACAGATACGCAGTATTTT. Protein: CSAAASAGVTDTQYF.

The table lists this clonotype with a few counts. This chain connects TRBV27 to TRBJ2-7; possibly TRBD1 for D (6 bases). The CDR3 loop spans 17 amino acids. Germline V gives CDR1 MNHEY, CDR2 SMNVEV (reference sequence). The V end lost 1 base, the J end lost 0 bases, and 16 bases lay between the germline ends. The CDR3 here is CASSLFRGQLGSYEQYF. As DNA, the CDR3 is TGTGCCAGCAGTTTATTCCGCGGACAGCTAGGCTCCTACGAGCAGTACTTC.

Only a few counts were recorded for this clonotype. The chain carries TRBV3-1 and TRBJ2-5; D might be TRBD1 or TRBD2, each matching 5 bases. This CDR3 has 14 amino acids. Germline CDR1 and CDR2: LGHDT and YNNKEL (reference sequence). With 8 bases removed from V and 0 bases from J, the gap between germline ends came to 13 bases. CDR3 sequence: CASGKGRYQETQYF. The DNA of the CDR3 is TGTGCCAGCGGGAAGGGACGGTACCAAGAGACCCAGTACTTC.

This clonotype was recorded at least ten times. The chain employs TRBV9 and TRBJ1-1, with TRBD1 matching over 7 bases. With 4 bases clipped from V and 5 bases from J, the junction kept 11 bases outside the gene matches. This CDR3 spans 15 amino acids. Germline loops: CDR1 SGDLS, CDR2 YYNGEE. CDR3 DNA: TGTGCCAGCAGCCCCGACAGGGCGACAGGAACTGAAGCTTTCTTT. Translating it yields CASSPDRATGTEAFF.

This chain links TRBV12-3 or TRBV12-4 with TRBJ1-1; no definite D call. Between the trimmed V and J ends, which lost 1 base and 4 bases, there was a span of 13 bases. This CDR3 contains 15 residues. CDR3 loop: CASSLGRGEGTEAFF. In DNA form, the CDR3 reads TGTGCCAGCAGTTTAGGGCGTGGGGAGGGCACTGAAGCTTTCTTT.

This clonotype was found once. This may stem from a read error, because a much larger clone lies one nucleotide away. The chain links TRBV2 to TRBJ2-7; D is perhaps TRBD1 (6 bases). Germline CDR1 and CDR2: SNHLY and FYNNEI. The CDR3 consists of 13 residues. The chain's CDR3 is CGSKRTETYEQYF. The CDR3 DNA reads TGTGGCAGCAAGAGGACAGAGACCTACGAGCAGTACTTC.

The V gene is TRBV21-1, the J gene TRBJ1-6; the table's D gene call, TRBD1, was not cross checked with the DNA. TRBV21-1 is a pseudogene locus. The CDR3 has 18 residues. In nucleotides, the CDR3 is TGTGCCAGCAGCAAAGTGTACAGCTGGGACAGGTTTAATTCACCCCTCCACTTT. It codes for CASSKVYSWDRFNSPLHF.

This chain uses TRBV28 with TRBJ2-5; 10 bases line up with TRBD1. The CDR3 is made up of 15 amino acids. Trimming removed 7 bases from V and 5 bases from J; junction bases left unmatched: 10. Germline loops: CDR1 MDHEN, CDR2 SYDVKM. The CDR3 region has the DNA TGTGCCAGCATTACTCCGGGACAGGGGCGGGAGACCCAGTACTTC. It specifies CASITPGQGRETQYF.

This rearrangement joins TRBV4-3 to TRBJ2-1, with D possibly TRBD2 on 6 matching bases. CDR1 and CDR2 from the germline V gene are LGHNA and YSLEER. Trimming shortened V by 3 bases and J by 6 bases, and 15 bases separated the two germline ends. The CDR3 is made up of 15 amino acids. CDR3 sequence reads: CASSQGGEVPNEQFF. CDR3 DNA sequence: TGCGCCAGCAGCCAGGGGGGTGAGGTACCCAATGAGCAGTTCTTC.

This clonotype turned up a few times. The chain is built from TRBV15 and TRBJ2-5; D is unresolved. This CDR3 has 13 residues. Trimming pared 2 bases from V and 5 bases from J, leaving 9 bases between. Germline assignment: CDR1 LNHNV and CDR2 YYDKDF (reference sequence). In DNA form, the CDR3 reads TGTGCCACCAGCAGAATTCCTTGGGAGACCCAGTACTTC. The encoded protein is CATSRIPWETQYF.

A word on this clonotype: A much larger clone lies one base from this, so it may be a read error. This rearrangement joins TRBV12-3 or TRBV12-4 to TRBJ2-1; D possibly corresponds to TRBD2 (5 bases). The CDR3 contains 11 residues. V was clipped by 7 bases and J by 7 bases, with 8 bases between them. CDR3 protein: CASTPGNEQFF. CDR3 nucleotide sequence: TGTGCCAGCACCCCGGGGAATGAGCAGTTCTTC.

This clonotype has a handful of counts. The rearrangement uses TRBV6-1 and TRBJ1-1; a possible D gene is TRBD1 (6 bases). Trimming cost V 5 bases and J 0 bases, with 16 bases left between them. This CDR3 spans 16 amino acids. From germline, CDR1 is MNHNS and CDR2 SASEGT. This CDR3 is CASSPLGGRMNTEAFF. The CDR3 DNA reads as TGTGCCAGCAGTCCCCTAGGGGGGCGCATGAACACTGAAGCTTTCTTT.

The CDR3 is CATSEGTSFYNEQFF. In nucleotides, the CDR3 is TGTGCCACCAGTGAGGGGACCTCCTTTTACAATGAGCAGTTCTTC. The rearrangement joins TRBV24-1 to TRBJ2-1; D possibly uses TRBD1 or TRBD2 (5 bases each). CDR3 length: 15 amino acids. CDR1 is KGHDR, CDR2 SFDVKD, per germline. Trimming shortened V by 4 bases and J by 4 bases, and 13 bases separated the two germline ends.

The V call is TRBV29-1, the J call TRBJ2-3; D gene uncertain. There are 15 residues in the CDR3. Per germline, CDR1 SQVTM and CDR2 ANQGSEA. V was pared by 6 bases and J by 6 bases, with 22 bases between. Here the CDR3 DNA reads TGCAGCGTCCGTGCCCGAGCGCTCCTCGGGGATACGCAGTATTTT. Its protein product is CSVRARALLGDTQYF.

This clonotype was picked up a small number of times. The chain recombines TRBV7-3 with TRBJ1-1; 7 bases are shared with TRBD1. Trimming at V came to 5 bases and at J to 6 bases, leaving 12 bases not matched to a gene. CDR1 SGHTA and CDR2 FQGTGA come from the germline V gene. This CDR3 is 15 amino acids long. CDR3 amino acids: CASSVFQGGTAEAFF. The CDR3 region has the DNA TGTGCCAGCAGCGTATTTCAGGGGGGAACGGCTGAAGCTTTCTTT. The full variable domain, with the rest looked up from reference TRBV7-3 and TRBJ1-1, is GAGVSQTPSNKVTEKGKYVELRCDPISGHTALYWYRQSLGQGPEFLIYFQGTGAADDSGLPNDRFFAVRPEGSVSTLKIQRTERGDSAVYLCASSVFQGGTAEAFFGQGTRLTVV.

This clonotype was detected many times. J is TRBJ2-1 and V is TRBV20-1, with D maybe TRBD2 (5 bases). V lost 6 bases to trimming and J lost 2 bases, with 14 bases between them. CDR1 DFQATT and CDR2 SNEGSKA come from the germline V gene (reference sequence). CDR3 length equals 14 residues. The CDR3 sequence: CSAPPSPPYNEQFF. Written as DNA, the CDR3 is TGCAGTGCACCTCCTAGCCCGCCCTACAATGAGCAGTTCTTC.

This chain's CDR3 is CASSLQTSDGDEQFF. CDR3 in DNA: TGTGCCAGCAGTCTTCAAACTAGTGACGGCGATGAGCAGTTCTTC. The rearrangement links TRBV28 to TRBJ2-1, with D perhaps TRBD2 (5 bases). Germline values: CDR1 MDHEN, CDR2 SYDVKM. V dropped 5 bases and J dropped 8 bases, with 19 bases sitting between them. The CDR3 is 15 amino acids.